The 29 T cell receptor beta chains below were found in one sample sequenced in a study of regulatory T cells in long-lasting Graves disease. TCR beta libraries were built with iRepertoire HTBI primers and Arm-PCR of CDR3 regions. TCRdb recomputed calls from the multiplex PCR reads with MiXCR, one row per CDR3 protein. The sample consists of about 320,000 distinct CDR3 sequences, 18% of them appearing once. Time point noted: newly diagnosed GD, antithyroid drugs for less than 3 months. The TCR library used RNA extracted from PBMCs. The specimen comprised peripheral blood mononuclear cells (PBMCs), sampled at new diagnosis, from a patient treated with antithyroid drugs. The source of these receptors is a female donor with Graves disease.

This clonotype was detected ten times or more. The chain has TRBV20-1 and TRBJ2-3; D is unresolved. Trimming removed 0 bases at V and 2 bases at J, with 6 bases between. The CDR3 is 13 residues long. The germline CDR1 and CDR2 sequences are DFQATT and SNEGSKA (reference sequence). This CDR3 is CSARESPTDTQYF. The CDR3 DNA sequence: TGCAGTGCTAGAGAAAGCCCCACAGATACGCAGTATTTT.

This clonotype was observed a few times. The chain has TRBV6-1 and TRBJ1-1, with D unresolved. The CDR3 has 14 amino acids. Trimming removed 7 bases from V and 1 base from J, with 13 bases in between. Germline CDR1 MNHNS, CDR2 SASEGT. The CDR3 region is CASNVADGNTEAFF. In DNA, the CDR3 is TGTGCCAGCAATGTTGCGGACGGGAACACTGAAGCTTTCTTT.

This clonotype has a handful of counts. The DNA for the CDR3 is TGTGCCTGGAGTTTCTTAAGACTAGCGGGAGACTACTACGAGCAGTACTTC. It is translated as CAWSFLRLAGDYYEQYF. The gene calls are TRBV30 and TRBJ2-7, with TRBD2 matching 12 bases. This CDR3 contains 17 residues. From germline, CDR1 is GTSNPN and CDR2 SVGIG (reference sequence). Trimming took 2 bases from V and 3 from J; bases not matched to a gene: 11.

V and J are TRBV19 and TRBJ2-3, with 8 bases fitting TRBD1. Germline V lookup: CDR1 LNHDA, CDR2 SQIVND (reference sequence). Trimming removed 4 bases from V and 3 bases from J; junction bases left unmatched: 6. The CDR3 contains 15 residues. The CDR3 reads CASSNLGQGTDTQYF. The CDR3, as DNA: TGTGCCAGTAGTAACCTTGGACAGGGTACAGATACGCAGTATTTT.

This clonotype has a count of ten or more. V gene TRBV12-3 or TRBV12-4 combines with J gene TRBJ2-7; 9 nucleotides match TRBD1. The CDR3 consists of 13 residues. V was clipped by 4 bases and J by 6 bases; unmatched bases: 4. CDR3 region: CASSSGQGLEQYF. The CDR3 nucleotides read TGTGCCAGCAGTTCGGGACAGGGCCTCGAGCAGTACTTC.

This clonotype showed up many times. This chain links TRBV20-1 with TRBJ2-7; D may be TRBD2 (5 bases). The V gene's germline CDR1 is DFQATT and CDR2 SNEGSKA (reference sequence). V lost 0 bases, J lost 2 bases, and 8 bases lay in between. The CDR3 runs 13 residues. The CDR3: CSARDPGTYEQYF. The CDR3 DNA reads as TGCAGTGCTAGAGATCCGGGAACCTACGAGCAGTACTTC.

This chain joins TRBV20-1 and TRBJ1-1, with D hard to call. The CDR3 covers 13 residues. V was shortened by 6 bases and J by 8 bases, with 19 bases between the two germline ends. Germline V gene sequence: CDR1 DFQATT, CDR2 SNEGSKA (reference sequence). The CDR3 DNA reads as TGCAGTGCCTCCGTGGGATACATTTGGGAAGCTTTCTTT. Encoded protein: CSASVGYIWEAFF.

This clonotype was detected many times. CDR3 amino acids: CASTPMAGSGANVLTF. The CDR3 DNA is TGCGCCAGCACCCCCATGGCGGGCTCTGGGGCCAACGTCCTGACTTTC. The chain recombines TRBV5-1 with TRBJ2-6, with D possibly being TRBD2 (5 bases). Trimming cost V 6 bases and J 0 bases, with 13 bases left between them. From germline, CDR1 is SGHRS and CDR2 YFSETQ. The CDR3 loop spans 16 amino acids. Full variable domain (missing parts from reference TRBV5-1 and TRBJ2-6): KAGVTQTPRYLIKTRGQQVTLSCSPISGHRSVSWYQQTPGQGLQFLFEYFSETQRNKGNFPGRFSGRQFSNSRSEMNVSTLELGDSALYLCASTPMAGSGANVLTFGAGSRLTVL.

This clonotype appeared many times. V usage is TRBV12-3 or TRBV12-4 and J usage is TRBJ1-5; D possibly corresponds to TRBD1 (6 bases). The CDR3 has 16 amino acids. V dropped 1 base and J dropped 2 bases, with 12 bases sitting between them. The CDR3 reads CASSLVGGGGNQPQHF. CDR3 bases: TGTGCCAGCAGTTTAGTAGGGGGGGGAGGCAATCAGCCCCAGCATTTT.

This clonotype was observed many times. The genes are TRBV29-1 and TRBJ2-1; 7 nucleotides align to TRBD1. V dropped 2 bases and J dropped 4; count of bases not matched to a gene: 5. The CDR3 runs 14 residues. Germline-derived CDR1 and CDR2 are SQVTM and ANQGSEA. The CDR3 sequence is CSVETGAKYNEQFF. Written as DNA, the CDR3 is TGCAGCGTTGAAACAGGGGCAAAGTACAATGAGCAGTTCTTC.

This clonotype has a count of ten or more. J is TRBJ2-5 and V is TRBV28; TRBD1 agrees at 7 bases. Germline V gives CDR1 MDHEN, CDR2 SYDVKM. This CDR3 contains 15 residues. Germline trimming cut 3 bases from V and 4 bases from J; bases unmatched to any gene: 8. CDR3 in amino acids: CASSFQQGIGETQYF. CDR3 in DNA: TGTGCCAGCAGTTTCCAACAGGGGATTGGAGAGACCCAGTACTTC.

In this sample, this clonotype turned up many times. The chain recombines TRBV18 with TRBJ2-5, with D hard to call. Germline CDR1 and CDR2: KGHSH and LQKENI. This CDR3 has 11 amino acids. V lost 8 bases and J 5 bases, leaving 9 bases between the germline ends. CDR3 residues: CASSPSETQYF. The DNA for the CDR3 is TGTGCCAGCAGTCCAAGTGAGACCCAGTACTTC.

About this clonotype itself: Just one base apart from a much larger clone, this may be a read error. The chain combines TRBV15 with TRBJ2-4; possibly TRBD2 for D (6 bases). The CDR3 is 16 residues long. Per germline, CDR1 LNHNV and CDR2 YYDKDF (reference sequence). Trimming took 5 bases from V and 13 from J, leaving 27 bases between them. This CDR3 is CATSARGTPDYNEQYF. The CDR3 DNA sequence: TGTGCCACCAGCGCACGCGGGACGCCAGACTACAATGAGCAGTACTTC. Drawing the rest from reference TRBV15 and TRBJ2-4, the complete variable domain is DAMVIQNPRYQVTQFGKPVTLSCSQTLNHNVMYWYQQKSSQAPKLLFHYYDKDFNNEADTPDNFQSRRPNTSFCFLDIRSPGLGDTAMYLCATSARGTPDYNEQYFGAGTRLSVL.

This rearrangement joins TRBV7-9 to TRBJ2-7; perhaps TRBD2 as D (5 bases). Looked up from germline, CDR1 is SEHNR and CDR2 is FQNEAQ (reference sequence). CDR3 length: 12 residues. V lost 7 bases and J lost 6, with 13 bases in between. The CDR3 spells CASMRLRVEQYF. Here the CDR3 DNA reads TGTGCCAGCATGCGACTACGGGTCGAGCAGTACTTC. Full variable domain (remainder filled in from reference TRBV7-9 and TRBJ2-7): DTGVSQNPRHKITKRGQNVTFRCDPISEHNRLYWYRQTLGQGPEFLTYFQNEAQLEKSRLLSDRFSAERPKGSFSTLEIQRTEQGDSAMYLCASMRLRVEQYFGPGTRLTVT.

This clonotype was detected many times. This chain uses TRBV28 with TRBJ2-7; D gene unclear. Trimming removed 3 bases at V and 2 bases at J, with 8 bases between. This CDR3 spans 13 amino acids. The germline CDR1 and CDR2 sequences are MDHEN and SYDVKM. The CDR3 sequence: CASSFPTPYEQYF. The DNA for the CDR3 is TGTGCCAGCAGTTTTCCCACCCCCTACGAGCAGTACTTC.

In this sample, this clonotype turned up many times. The chain is built from TRBV19 and TRBJ2-1, with D possibly TRBD2 on 6 matching bases. The V gene's germline CDR1 is LNHDA and CDR2 SQIVND (reference sequence). This CDR3 has 15 residues. Trimming took off 4 bases at V and 5 bases at J, with 15 bases between the two ends. Here the CDR3 DNA reads TGTGCCAGTAGTACGATAGCGGAGATCAACAATGAGCAGTTCTTC. It translates to CASSTIAEINNEQFF.

This clonotype has a single count. V is TRBV7-3 and J is TRBJ2-1; D is undetermined. Trimming removed 6 bases from V and 4 bases from J, with 22 bases in between. This CDR3 region has 17 residues. CDR1 SGHTA and CDR2 FQGTGA come from the germline V gene. The DNA for the CDR3 is TGTGCCAGCAGTACCTGGCTTCCTGGCGGTTCGTACAATGAGCAGTTCTTC. Its protein product is CASSTWLPGGSYNEQFF.

A few counts support this clonotype. This clone may be a read error of a much larger clone one base away. V usage is TRBV12-3 or TRBV12-4 and J usage is TRBJ2-7; perhaps D is TRBD1 or TRBD2 (6 bases each). V lost 6 bases to trimming and J lost 7 bases, with 22 bases between them. The CDR3 totals 15 residues. This CDR3 is CASSPPGGGYNEQYF. CDR3 in DNA: TGTGCCAGCAGCCCCCCCGGGGGCGGATACAATGAGCAGTACTTC.

This clonotype has at least ten counts. This CDR3 is CASSGYRGRETQYF. CDR3 bases: TGTGCCAGCAGTGGATACAGGGGGCGGGAGACCCAGTACTTC. V and J are TRBV12-3 or TRBV12-4 and TRBJ2-5; 9 bases are a match to TRBD1. Germline trimming cut 5 bases from V and 5 bases from J; bases unmatched to any gene: 6. The CDR3 has 14 amino acids.

This clonotype has only a few counts. This chain uses TRBV10-3 with TRBJ2-5, with 8 positions matching TRBD1. The junction had 4 bases not matched to a gene; V was cut back by 4 bases and J by 3 bases. The CDR3 spans 14 residues. Germline CDR1 and CDR2: ENHRY and SYGVKD. CDR3 sequence: CAISGTGGEETQYF. CDR3 coding DNA: TGTGCCATCAGTGGCACAGGGGGAGAAGAGACCCAGTACTTC.

This clonotype was counted ten times or more. The chain couples TRBV20-1 to TRBJ2-7, with D perhaps matching TRBD2 (6 bases). Between the trimmed V and J ends, which lost 6 bases and 0 bases, there was a span of 15 bases. Germline loops: CDR1 DFQATT, CDR2 SNEGSKA (reference sequence). CDR3 length equals 14 residues. This CDR3 is CSARRAGLSYEQYF. In DNA, the CDR3 is TGCAGTGCACGCCGAGCGGGTCTCTCCTACGAGCAGTACTTC.

The chain joins TRBV4-2 to TRBJ2-3; 7 bases align to TRBD2. The V and J ends lost 1 base and 1 base, in that order; junction bases with no gene match: 2. The CDR3 runs to 15 residues. CDR1 and CDR2 from the germline V gene are LGHNA and YNFKEQ. The CDR3 sequence: CASSQGAGGTDTQYF. The CDR3 nucleotides read TGTGCCAGCAGCCAAGGTGCGGGAGGCACAGATACGCAGTATTTT.

This clonotype has a count of ten or more. The V call is TRBV6-2 or TRBV6-3, the J call TRBJ2-3, with 11 bases matching TRBD2. V was clipped by 0 bases and J by 1 base; unmatched bases: 9. The CDR3 has 19 amino acids. Per the germline V gene, CDR1 is MNHEY and CDR2 is SVGEGT. The CDR3 DNA is TGTGCCAGCAGTTACTCCACTAGCGGGAGCATTTTCCGCACAGATACGCAGTATTTT. Its protein is CASSYSTSGSIFRTDTQYF.

As to this clonotype: At one end the junction does not follow the germline gene, possibly because of a read error. As DNA, the CDR3 is TGTCCCAGCAGCAGCGCCGGGACTAGCGGAAAAAGCACAGATACGCAGTATTTC. Amino acids: CPSSSAGTSGKSTDTQYF. This chain connects TRBV11-1 to TRBJ2-3; 11 bases align to TRBD2. CDR1 SGHAT and CDR2 FQDESV come from the germline V gene (reference sequence). The CDR3 has 18 residues.

This clonotype was observed many times. In DNA form, the CDR3 reads TGCGCCAGCAGTGATCTGCCAGGGGGAGATGAAAAACTGTTTTTT. It is translated as CASSDLPGGDEKLFF. The chain uses TRBV10-2 and TRBJ1-4; 7 bases align to TRBD1. The CDR3 has 15 amino acids. Per germline, CDR1 WSHSY and CDR2 SAAADI. The V and J ends lost 3 bases and 6 bases, in that order; junction bases with no gene match: 7.

The chain carries TRBV19 and TRBJ2-4; D possibly matches TRBD1 or TRBD2 (6 bases each). V dropped 3 bases and J dropped 4 bases, with 22 bases sitting between them. Germline V CDR1 and CDR2: LNHDA, SQIVND (reference sequence). The CDR3 is made up of 18 amino acids. CDR3 sequence: CASSMGGGGPGGKNIQYF. The CDR3 DNA reads as TGTGCCAGTAGTATGGGGGGCGGCGGCCCTGGGGGAAAAAACATTCAGTACTTC.

This clonotype occurred many times. The chain uses TRBV11-2 and TRBJ2-5, with D possibly TRBD1 on 5 matching bases. The CDR3 contains 15 residues. Per the germline V gene, CDR1 is SGHAT and CDR2 is FQNNGV. Trimming took 1 base from V and 1 from J, leaving 10 bases between them. CDR3 nucleotides: TGTGCCAGCAGCTTAGGGCAGGGTTTCCAAGAGACCCAGTACTTC. Its protein is CASSLGQGFQETQYF.

This clonotype appeared a few times. A read error may produce the germline difference seen at one junction end. This chain uses TRBV19 with TRBJ1-3, with 11 bases fitting TRBD1. Germline V CDR1 and CDR2: LNHDA, SQIVND (reference sequence). This CDR3 region has 19 residues. DNA for the CDR3: TGTGCCAGTAGTATAAGGGACAGGGGGATTACTTTTTCTGGAAACACCATATTTTTT. Translation: CASSIRDRGITFSGNTIFF.

This clonotype appeared a few times. V is TRBV19 and J is TRBJ1-1; TRBD1 agrees at 12 bases. V dropped 3 bases and J dropped 0; count of bases not matched to a gene: 5. The CDR3 has 17 amino acids. Germline V gene lookup returns CDR1 LNHDA and CDR2 SQIVND (reference sequence). The CDR3 coding sequence is TGTGCCAGTAGTATCTTCGGGACAGGGGGCATGAACACTGAAGCTTTCTTT. Its protein is CASSIFGTGGMNTEAFF.